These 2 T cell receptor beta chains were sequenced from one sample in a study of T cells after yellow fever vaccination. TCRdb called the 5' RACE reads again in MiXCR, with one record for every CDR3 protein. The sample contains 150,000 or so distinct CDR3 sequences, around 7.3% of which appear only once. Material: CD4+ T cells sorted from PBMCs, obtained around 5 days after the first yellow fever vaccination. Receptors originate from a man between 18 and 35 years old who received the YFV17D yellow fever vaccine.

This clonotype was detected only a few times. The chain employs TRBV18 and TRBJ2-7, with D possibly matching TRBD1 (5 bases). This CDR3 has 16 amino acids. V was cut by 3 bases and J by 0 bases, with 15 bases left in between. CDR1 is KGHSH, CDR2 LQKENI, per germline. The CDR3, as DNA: TGTGCCAGCTCACCGAAGAGCTCCAGGGTCTCCTACGAGCAGTACTTC. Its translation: CASSPKSSRVSYEQYF.

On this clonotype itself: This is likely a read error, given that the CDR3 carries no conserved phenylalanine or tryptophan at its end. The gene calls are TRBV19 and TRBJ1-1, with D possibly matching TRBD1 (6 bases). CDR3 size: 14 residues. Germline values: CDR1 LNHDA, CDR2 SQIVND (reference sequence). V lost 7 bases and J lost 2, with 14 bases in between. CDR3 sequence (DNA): TGTGCCAGTACGGGACAAAGGGGCAACACTGAAGCTTTCTGT. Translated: CASTGQRGNTEAFC.